This T cell receptor (beta chain) was sequenced for a study of CD8+ T cells in alopecia areata. CDR1 and CDR2 from the germline V gene are KGHSH and LQKENI. Trimming took 9 bases from V and 3 from J; bases not matched to a gene: 8. CDR3 size: 13 residues. The sample holds a few counts of this clone. Treatment of the sample: oral pan-JAK inhibitor, 5-10 mg twice daily. RNA extraction and reverse transcription yielded cDNA as sequencing template. Sequencing was performed with immunoSEQ multiplex PCR; in TCRdb, only in-frame clones are kept and a portion is missing. The data hold under 250,000 clones, with roughly three fifths observed a single time.

The chain combines TRBV18 with TRBJ2-7; 7 positions agree with TRBD1. Sequences were derived from CD4+ T cells sorted from blood, sampled at roughly week 45, from a patient treated with tofacitinib. The receptor comes from a human donor with alopecia areata. Written as DNA, the CDR3 is TGTGCCAGTAAGGGGGACAGCCTCTACGAGCAGTACTTC. Amino acids: CASKGDSLYEQYF.